A selection of T cell receptor beta chains follows, all from one sample in a study of beta chain features in type 1 diabetes. The data were produced by immunoSEQ multiplex PCR, yet TCRdb's version contains in-frame clones alone and is incomplete. Among roughly 290,000 clones listed, 8% were seen once. Material: central memory CD4+ T cells from blood. Receptors were obtained from a woman aged 18 to 35 in good health. Each CDR3 is given with its conserved first and last residue. The order of the fields is J gene, V gene, clone size, D gene, CDR3 DNA, CDR3 protein. The D gene is left open where the match is weak. Only part of the rows carry a size: once, few, many, or a class if the clone is expanded.

>TRBJ2-3|TRBV9|NA|NA
TGTGCCAGCAGCGGAGAGGGGTCGGGGTACACAGATACGCAGTATTTT
CASSGEGSGYTDTQYF
>TRBJ2-3|TRBV9|NA|NA
TGTGCCAGCAGCTTCTCCTTAGCGGATACAGATACGCAGTATTTT
CASSFSLADTDTQYF
>TRBJ2-7|TRBV6-6|NA|TRBD2
TGTGCCAGCAGTGCTACCTCCGGGACTAGCTACGAGCAGTACTTC
CASSATSGTSYEQYF
>TRBJ2-7|TRBV4-3|NA|NA
TGCGCCAGCAGCCAAGGACTGTCCCGCGGGGCCTACGAGCAGTACTTC
CASSQGLSRGAYEQYF
>TRBJ2-3|TRBV4-3|NA|TRBD2
TGCGCCAGCAGCCAAGAAGGGCTAGCGGTGGCCTCTAGCACAGATACGCAGTATTTT
CASSQEGLAVASSTDTQYF
>TRBJ2-3|TRBV4-2|few|TRBD2
TGTGCCAGCAGCCAAGGAAGTAGCGGGGGCACAGATACGCAGTATTTT
CASSQGSSGGTDTQYF
>TRBJ1-1|TRBV19|NA|NA
TGTGCCAGTATGAGGAGGGGGGATGGCACTGAAGCTTTCTTT
CASMRRGDGTEAFF
>TRBJ1-2|TRBV6-1|NA|TRBD1
TGTGCCAGCACTTCGGACAGGATCGGCTACACCTTC
CASTSDRIGYTF
>TRBJ1-1|TRBV11-2|few|NA
TGTGCCAGCAGCCCCTACATGAACACTGAAGCTTTCTTT
CASSPYMNTEAFF
>TRBJ1-1|TRBV6-5|NA|NA
TGTGCCAGCAGTGCGACTCGGGACACTGAAGCTTTCTTT
CASSATRDTEAFF
>TRBJ1-1|TRBV7-2|NA|NA
TGTGCCAGCAGCATAAGCCACACTGAAGCTTTCTTT
CASSISHTEAFF
>TRBJ2-3|TRBV9|many|NA
TGTGCCAGCAGCGCCTATTCGGGGGCGGATACGCAGTATTTT
CASSAYSGADTQYF
>TRBJ2-2|TRBV27|NA|NA
TGTGCCAGCAGTTACGCGAACACCGGGGAGCTGTTTTTT
CASSYANTGELFF
>TRBJ1-5|TRBV2|NA|NA
TGTGCCAGCACGATGGACGGAGGTAGTCCCCAGCATTTT
CASTMDGGSPQHF
>TRBJ1-3|TRBV30|few|NA
TGTGCCTGGCGTAACCCCGGGCCTGACACCATATATTTT
CAWRNPGPDTIYF
>TRBJ1-4|TRBV7-9|few|NA
TGTGCCACCTCCGAGAGGGGTACTGAAAAACTGTTTTTT
CATSERGTEKLFF
>TRBJ2-2|TRBV6-1|few|TRBD1
TGTGCCAGCAGTACGGACAGGGAAGGGGAGCTGTTTTTT
CASSTDREGELFF
>TRBJ2-5|TRBV7-9|few|NA
TGTGCCAGCAGCTTATTCGGTGCCTCAGAGACCCAGTACTTC
CASSLFGASETQYF
>TRBJ2-1|TRBV6-6|few|NA
TGTGCCAGCATCCTGAGCGGAGCGAGTTACAATGAGCAGTTCTTC
CASILSGASYNEQFF
>TRBJ1-2|TRBV9|few|NA
TGTGCCAGCAGCGAGGCCCCCGGGCAGGGCTATGGCTACACCTTC
CASSEAPGQGYGYTF